The following is a T cell receptor (beta chain) sequence with its context. This sample was included in a study of blood T cell repertoires in COVID-19. About the research overall: Samples taken during acute and convalescent COVID-19 were collected in the United States, Italy and Spain. Nucleic acid was either cDNA or gDNA, and it came from T cells, B-cell-depleted T cells, or PBMCs.

The ends were cut back, 2 bases at V and 2 bases at J, with 7 bases in the middle. The germline V gene encodes CDR1 SGDLS and CDR2 YYNGEE. This CDR3 has 13 residues. In the original analysis: Amplifying reference gene primers gave estimates of nucleated cell counts. Clones were read by immunoSEQ multiplex PCR, and TCRdb kept only the in-frame ones, dropping some. For V, J and clone size, that table is used; D and trimming come from the DNA. The data hold about 260,000 clones, with roughly four fifths observed a single time. This rearrangement joins TRBV9 to TRBJ1-2; D may be TRBD1 (6 bases). This sequence was found in a woman at least 80 years old with acute or convalescent COVID-19. The sequenced sample consisted of peripheral blood. CDR3 sequence: CASSVDRNYGYTF. The CDR3 DNA reads TGTGCCAGCAGCGTCGACAGGAACTATGGCTACACCTTC.